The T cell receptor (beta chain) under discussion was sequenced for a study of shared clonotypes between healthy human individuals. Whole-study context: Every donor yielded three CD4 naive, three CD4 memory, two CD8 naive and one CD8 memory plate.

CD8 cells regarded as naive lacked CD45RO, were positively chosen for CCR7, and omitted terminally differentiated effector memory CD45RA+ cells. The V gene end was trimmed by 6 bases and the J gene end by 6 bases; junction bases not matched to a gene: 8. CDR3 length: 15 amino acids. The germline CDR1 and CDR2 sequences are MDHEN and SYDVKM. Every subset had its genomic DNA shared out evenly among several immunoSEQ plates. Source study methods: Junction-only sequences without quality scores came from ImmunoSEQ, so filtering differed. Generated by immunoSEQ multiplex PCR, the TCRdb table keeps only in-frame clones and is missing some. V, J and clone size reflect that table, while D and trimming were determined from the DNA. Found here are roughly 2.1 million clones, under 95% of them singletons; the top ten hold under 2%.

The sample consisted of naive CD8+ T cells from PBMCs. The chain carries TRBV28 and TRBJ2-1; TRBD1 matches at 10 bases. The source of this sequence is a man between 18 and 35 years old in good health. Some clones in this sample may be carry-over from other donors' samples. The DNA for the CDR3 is TGTGCCAGCAGCCCGAGGACAGGGGGGGGCAATGAGCAGTTCTTC. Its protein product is CASSPRTGGGNEQFF.